What follows are 22 T cell receptor beta chains derived from one specimen sequenced in a study of spatial heterogeneity in lung cancer. The time point denotes: blood at routine non-recurrence follow-up after resection. TCRdb re-called the 5' RACE reads with MiXCR, one entry per CDR3 protein. The sample carries 50,000 or so distinct CDR3 sequences, 12% recorded once. The source was PBMCs, collected at follow-up. These receptors originate from a male donor with early-stage non-small cell lung cancer.

This clonotype was seen a single time. A much more abundant neighbour one base away suggests this may be a read error. The chain couples TRBV5-4 to TRBJ2-4; D not certain. This CDR3 contains 16 residues. Germline V gene data show CDR1 as SGHNT and CDR2 as YYREEE (reference sequence). CDR3 in DNA: TGTGCCGGCAGTTCGGACGCCACACTAGCCAAAAACATTCAGTACTTC. Amino acids: CAGSSDATLAKNIQYF. The whole variable domain, remainder taken from reference TRBV5-4 and TRBJ2-4, is ETGVTQSPTHLIKTRGQQVTLRCSSQSGHNTVSWYQQALGQGPQFIFQYYREEENGRGNFPPRFSGLQFPNYSSELNVNALELDDSALYLCAGSSDATLAKNIQYFGAGTRLSVL.

This clonotype was found a few times. This chain uses TRBV7-2 with TRBJ2-2; 9 bases are shared with TRBD2. The CDR3 totals 16 residues. Germline assignment: CDR1 SGHTA and CDR2 FQGNSA. J was trimmed by 4 bases and V by 6 bases; bases with no gene match: 9. In nucleotides, the CDR3 is TGTGCCAGCAGGATTGGAGCGGGAGGACCCACCGGGGAGCTGTTTTTT. Residues: CASRIGAGGPTGELFF.

This clonotype was observed many times. The J gene is TRBJ1-1, the V gene TRBV29-1; 9 bases line up with TRBD1. The CDR3 is 11 amino acids. V lost 2 bases to trimming and J lost 10 bases; unmatched junction nucleotides: 2. The germline V gene encodes CDR1 SQVTM and CDR2 ANQGSEA. The CDR3 DNA sequence: TGCAGCGTTGAAACAGGGGGCAGAGCTTTCTTT. Amino acid sequence: CSVETGGRAFF.

This clonotype came up a few times. This may arise from a read error, as a much more abundant clone is one base away. CDR3 in DNA: TGTGTCACCAGCAGAGAGAGGCAGCGGGGAGCTGAGCAGTTCTTC. It yields the protein CVTSRERQRGAEQFF. The genes are TRBV15 and TRBJ2-1; TRBD2 aligns across 7 bases. The CDR3 extends over 15 amino acids. CDR1 LNHNV and CDR2 YYDKDF come from the germline V gene (reference sequence).

This rearrangement joins TRBV27 to TRBJ2-2; D is uncertain. In germline, CDR1 is MNHEY, CDR2 SMNVEV (reference sequence). V lost 8 bases and J lost 4, with 11 bases in between. The CDR3 is 13 residues long. The CDR3 reads CASRITFTGELFF. Here the CDR3 DNA reads TGTGCCAGCCGTATTACGTTCACCGGGGAGCTGTTTTTT.

This clonotype came up many times. V is TRBV12-3 or TRBV12-4 and J is TRBJ2-2, with D hard to call. The CDR3 loop spans 18 amino acids. Trimming removed 6 bases at V and 1 base at J, with 21 bases between. The CDR3 loop is CASRTTDRRRENTGELFF. The CDR3 coding sequence is TGTGCCAGCAGAACCACAGATAGGCGCCGCGAGAACACCGGGGAGCTGTTTTTT.

In this sample, this clonotype turned up many times. The V gene is TRBV12-3 or TRBV12-4, the J gene TRBJ1-4, with D hard to call. The CDR3 loop spans 12 amino acids. With 5 bases removed from V and 8 bases from J, the gap between germline ends came to 9 bases. CDR3 coding DNA: TGTGCCAGCAGTGTCTCCCTCGAAAAACTGTTTTTT. Protein sequence: CASSVSLEKLFF.

This clonotype was recorded a few times. The CDR3 is CASSLAFPRPNYGYTF. The CDR3 bases are TGTGCCAGCAGTTTAGCCTTCCCTCGACCCAACTATGGCTACACCTTC. The chain links TRBV12-3 or TRBV12-4 to TRBJ1-2; D unclear. V lost 0 bases and J lost 2, with 13 bases in between. The CDR3 consists of 16 residues.

There are many counts of this clonotype. The rearrangement uses TRBV7-2 and TRBJ2-7; TRBD2 matches at 10 bases. Per germline, CDR1 SGHTA and CDR2 FQGNSA. This CDR3 comprises 16 residues. V trimming: 3 bases; J trimming: 1 base; junction bases outside the gene matches: 6. CDR3 in DNA: TGTGCCAGCAGCTTGATTAGCGGGGGGTATTCCTACGAGCAGTACTTC. It specifies CASSLISGGYSYEQYF.

This clonotype was recorded many times. The junction differs from germline at one of its ends, possibly a read error. In DNA, the CDR3 is TGCAGTGCTGGAGATGCTGGGGCATCGGATGAAAAACTGTTTTTT. It translates to CSAGDAGASDEKLFF. V is TRBV20-1 and J is TRBJ1-4; D is perhaps TRBD1 (5 bases). This CDR3 contains 15 residues. The germline V gene encodes CDR1 DFQATT and CDR2 SNEGSKA (reference sequence).

The rearrangement uses TRBV7-8 and TRBJ2-2, with D uncertain. The CDR3 covers 13 residues. V dropped 5 bases and J dropped 5 bases, with 9 bases sitting between them. Per the germline V gene, CDR1 is SGHVS and CDR2 is FQNEAQ. The CDR3 is CASSPETTGELFF. The CDR3, as DNA: TGTGCCAGCAGCCCAGAGACTACCGGGGAGCTGTTTTTT.

This clonotype showed up just a few times. J is TRBJ1-1 and V is TRBV6-5; D may be TRBD1 (5 bases). V lost 6 bases and J 11 bases, leaving 19 bases between the germline ends. Germline V gene sequence: CDR1 MNHEY, CDR2 SVGAGI. CDR3 length: 13 residues. The CDR3 DNA is TGTGCCAGCAGATTGGGACCGGCTGAAATGGCTTTCTTT. Amino acid sequence: CASRLGPAEMAFF.

As to this clonotype: This may come from a read error, since a much larger clone is one base off. The rearrangement joins TRBV29-1 to TRBJ1-2, with D unresolved. This CDR3 has 15 residues. Per germline, CDR1 SQVTM and CDR2 ANQGSEA. CDR3 loop: CSVADSAGANFGYTF. CDR3 sequence (DNA): TGCAGCGTTGCGGACTCAGCGGGCGCTAACTTTGGCTACACCTTC.

This chain uses TRBV9 with TRBJ1-5; D not resolved. Germline-derived CDR1 and CDR2 are SGDLS and YYNGEE. CDR3 length: 14 residues. V was cut by 7 bases and J by 5 bases, with 16 bases left in between. The DNA for the CDR3 is TGTGCCAGCGGAGTTGCGGCCGATGATCAGCCCCAGCATTTT. Its translation: CASGVAADDQPQHF.

This clonotype was seen repeatedly, ten times or more. The chain couples TRBV30 to TRBJ1-1; a weak D match, TRBD1 (6 bases). The CDR3 totals 14 residues. Trimming shortened V by 2 bases and J by 8 bases, and 18 bases separated the two germline ends. Germline V gives CDR1 GTSNPN, CDR2 SVGIG (reference sequence). The CDR3 sequence: CAWSRGTAGSEAFF. Written as DNA, the CDR3 is TGTGCCTGGAGTAGGGGGACCGCAGGGAGCGAAGCTTTCTTT.

This clonotype came up a few times. J is TRBJ2-7 and V is TRBV18, with D perhaps matching TRBD1 (5 bases). This CDR3 has 15 residues. Germline V gene sequence: CDR1 KGHSH, CDR2 LQKENI. V was shortened by 3 bases and J by 5 bases, with 17 bases between the two germline ends. CDR3: CASSPLQGGADEQYF. DNA of the CDR3: TGTGCCAGCTCACCTCTCCAGGGCGGTGCGGACGAGCAGTACTTC. Full variable domain (outside the CDR3, taken from reference TRBV18 and TRBJ2-7): NAGVMQNPRHLVRRRGQEARLRCSPMKGHSHVYWYRQLPEEGLKFMVYLQKENIIDESGMPKERFSAEFPKEGPSILRIQQVVRGDSAAYFCASSPLQGGADEQYFGPGTRLTVT.

This clonotype came up many times. This chain joins TRBV7-9 and TRBJ1-6, with D possibly being TRBD1 (5 bases). V shed 2 bases and J shed 0 bases, with 8 bases lying between them. Looked up from germline, CDR1 is SEHNR and CDR2 is FQNEAQ (reference sequence). This CDR3 is built from 16 residues. DNA of the CDR3: TGTGCCAGCAGCTTAAACGGGGGCTCCTATAATTCACCCCTCCACTTT. Translated, it gives CASSLNGGSYNSPLHF.

The J gene is TRBJ1-3, the V gene TRBV5-4, with D perhaps TRBD1 (6 bases). V lost 5 bases, J lost 2 bases, and 14 bases lay in between. The CDR3 consists of 15 residues. The germline CDR1 and CDR2 sequences are SGHNT and YYREEE (reference sequence). The DNA for the CDR3 is TGTGCCAGCAGTCTTGGAACAGGGCCTGGAAACACCATATATTTT. Translating it yields CASSLGTGPGNTIYF.

This clonotype has only a few counts. The chain has TRBV28 and TRBJ2-7, with a weak D call TRBD1 (6 bases). In germline, CDR1 is MDHEN, CDR2 SYDVKM. The CDR3 sequence is 13 residues long. V lost 6 bases and J 0 bases, leaving 9 bases between the germline ends. This CDR3 is CASRVDSSYEQYF. The CDR3 DNA is TGTGCCAGCAGGGTGGACAGCTCCTACGAGCAGTACTTC.

This clonotype was counted many times. The CDR3 DNA sequence: TGCGCCAGCAGCTGGGGGACTAGCGGGAGGACAGATACGCAGTATTTT. As protein: CASSWGTSGRTDTQYF. This chain uses TRBV5-1 with TRBJ2-3, with 15 positions matching TRBD2. From germline, CDR1 is SGHRS and CDR2 YFSETQ. The CDR3 loop spans 16 amino acids. V was clipped by 3 bases and J by 3 bases; unmatched bases: 2.

This clonotype was recorded many times. The rearrangement uses TRBV5-4 and TRBJ2-3; D is unresolved. Germline CDR1 SGHNT, CDR2 YYREEE (reference sequence). The V end was cut by 0 bases, the J end by 4 bases, with 9 bases between. CDR3 length: 14 residues. This CDR3 is CASSLEGPADTQYF. The DNA for the CDR3 is TGTGCCAGCAGCTTGGAGGGCCCGGCAGATACGCAGTATTTT. The full variable domain, its missing parts supplied by reference TRBV5-4 and TRBJ2-3, is ETGVTQSPTHLIKTRGQQVTLRCSSQSGHNTVSWYQQALGQGPQFIFQYYREEENGRGNFPPRFSGLQFPNYSSELNVNALELDDSALYLCASSLEGPADTQYFGPGTRLTVL.

This clonotype was recorded many times. The gene calls are TRBV3-1 and TRBJ2-7; 9 bases are a match to TRBD2. The V gene's germline CDR1 is LGHDT and CDR2 YNNKEL (reference sequence). Unmatched junction bases numbered 10, after V lost 4 bases and J lost 9 bases. The CDR3 runs 14 residues. The CDR3 region is CASSPQGLARPQYF. The CDR3 region has the DNA TGTGCCAGCAGCCCACAGGGACTAGCTCGACCGCAGTACTTC.